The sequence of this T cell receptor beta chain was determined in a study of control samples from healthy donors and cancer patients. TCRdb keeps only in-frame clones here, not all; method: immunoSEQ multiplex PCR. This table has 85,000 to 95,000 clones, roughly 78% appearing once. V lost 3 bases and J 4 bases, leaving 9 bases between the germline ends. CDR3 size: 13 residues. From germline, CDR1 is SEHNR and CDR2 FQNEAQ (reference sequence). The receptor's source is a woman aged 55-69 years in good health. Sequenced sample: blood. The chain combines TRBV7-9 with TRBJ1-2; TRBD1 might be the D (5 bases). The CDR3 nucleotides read TGTGCCAGCAGCTTGACAGAGATCTATGGCTACACCTTC. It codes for CASSLTEIYGYTF. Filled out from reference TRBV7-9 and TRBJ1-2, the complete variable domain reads DTGVSQNPRHKITKRGQNVTFRCDPISEHNRLYWYRQTLGQGPEFLTYFQNEAQLEKSRLLSDRFSAERPKGSFSTLEIQRTEQGDSAMYLCASSLTEIYGYTFGSGTRLTVV.